The rows below give T cell receptor beta chains drawn from one sample of a study of blood T cell repertoires in COVID-19. Only in-frame clones appear in the TCRdb table, and some are missing; sequencing was by immunoSEQ multiplex PCR. In the table there are 30,000 or so clones, around 91% of which are singletons. The sequenced sample consisted of peripheral blood. These receptor sequences come from a man in his sixties or seventies with active or convalescent COVID-19. The CDR3 runs from the conserved cysteine through the conserved F or W. The D gene is left open where the match is weak. Clone size appears in some rows only: once, few, many, or a class for an expanded clone.

>TRBV2|TRBJ2-1|-|-
CASSEQLVYNEQFF
TGTGCCAGCAGTGAACAACTCGTCTACAATGAGCAGTTCTTC
>TRBV4-3|TRBJ1-1|-|-
CASSQDLRVNTEAFF
TGCGCCAGCAGCCAAGATTTACGGGTGAACACTGAAGCTTTCTTT
>TRBV29-1|TRBJ1-4|TRBD1|-
CSVGDRRNEKLFF
TGCAGCGTGGGGGACAGGAGAAATGAAAAACTGTTTTTT
>TRBV20-1|TRBJ2-1|-|-
CSASAGHLYNEQFF
TGCAGTGCTAGTGCCGGACACCTCTACAATGAGCAGTTCTTC
>TRBV15|TRBJ1-4|-|-
CATSRGDFDEKLFF
TGTGCCACCAGCAGAGGGGACTTCGATGAAAAACTGTTTTTT
>TRBV27|TRBJ2-5|-|few
CASSFHGQSQETQYF
TGTGCCAGCAGTTTCCACGGACAGTCTCAAGAGACCCAGTACTTC
>TRBV28|TRBJ2-1|-|-
CASRRTGSYNEQFF
TGTGCCAGCAGACGTACAGGATCCTACAATGAGCAGTTCTTC
>TRBV10-1|TRBJ2-7|-|few
CASSINRGTYEQYF
TGCGCCAGCAGTATCAACCGGGGTACCTACGAGCAGTACTTC
>TRBV30|TRBJ2-3|TRBD2|-
CAWSVPPSGANTDTQYF
TGTGCCTGGAGTGTACCTCCTAGCGGGGCCAACACAGATACGCAGTATTTT
>TRBV18|TRBJ1-2|TRBD1|-
CASSRISTGEGSGYTF
TGTGCCAGCTCACGGATATCGACAGGGGAAGGTTCAGGCTACACCTTC
>TRBV15|TRBJ1-1|TRBD1|-
CATSRDRVNTEAFF
TGTGCCACCAGCAGGGACAGGGTGAACACTGAAGCTTTCTTT
>TRBV6-2/TRBV6-3|TRBJ1-2|-|-
CASRPSGGPDYGYTF
TGTGCCAGCAGACCTTCGGGGGGCCCTGACTATGGCTACACCTTC
>TRBV14|TRBJ2-5|-|once
CASSHRGLQETQYF
TGTGCCAGCAGCCACAGGGGCCTACAAGAGACCCAGTACTTC
>TRBV9|TRBJ1-3|-|-
CASSGGLSSGNTIYF
TGTGCCAGCAGCGGCGGACTGAGCTCTGGAAACACCATATATTTT
>TRBV28|TRBJ2-5|TRBD2|-
CASSLLGMIAGGQETQYF
TGTGCCAGCAGTTTACTCGGAATGATAGCGGGAGGCCAAGAGACCCAGTACTTC
>TRBV2|TRBJ1-2|-|few
CASSRHNYGYTF
TGTGCCAGCAGTAGACATAACTATGGCTACACCTTC
>TRBV28|TRBJ2-5|-|-
CASSPTGTQRVETQYF
TGTGCCAGCAGCCCGACCGGGACACAAAGGGTGGAGACCCAGTACTTC
>TRBV6-5|TRBJ1-1|TRBD1|-
CASRSGTGYTEAFF
TGTGCCAGCAGATCCGGGACAGGGTACACTGAAGCTTTCTTT
>TRBV5-1|TRBJ1-1|-|-
CASSLMGGMNTEAFF
TGCGCCAGCAGCTTGATGGGGGGGATGAACACTGAAGCTTTCTTT
>TRBV18|TRBJ1-1|-|-
CASSPGQNTEAFF
TGTGCCAGCTCACCGGGGCAGAACACTGAAGCTTTCTTT
>TRBV21-1|TRBJ2-1|-|-
CASSKAGTSGVLGYNEQFF
TGTGCCAGCAGCAAAGCCGGGACTAGCGGGGTATTAGGTTACAATGAGCAGTTCTTC
>TRBV2|TRBJ1-5|-|-
CASIAGGRDQPQHF
TGTGCCTCAATTGCCGGGGGAAGGGATCAGCCCCAGCATTTT
>TRBV2|TRBJ1-6|TRBD1|once
CASRGQGNSPLHF
TGTGCCAGCAGAGGACAGGGAAATTCACCCCTCCACTTT
>TRBV7-9|TRBJ1-2|-|-
CASSLQSNYGYTF
TGTGCCAGCAGCTTACAGTCTAACTATGGCTACACCTTC
>TRBV11-2|TRBJ2-6|-|-
CASSLRYRASSGANVLTF
TGTGCCAGCAGCTTAAGATACAGAGCAAGCTCTGGGGCCAACGTCCTGACTTTC
>TRBV10-3|TRBJ1-1|TRBD1|-
CAISGQENTEAFF
TGTGCCATCAGCGGACAGGAGAACACTGAAGCTTTCTTT
>TRBV19|TRBJ2-7|TRBD1|-
CASTNPGQYYEQYF
TGTGCCAGTACCAATCCGGGACAGTACTACGAGCAGTACTTC
>TRBV19|TRBJ1-2|-|-
CASSIDKNYGYTF
TGTGCCAGTAGTATAGACAAAAACTATGGCTACACCTTC
>TRBV19|TRBJ2-3|TRBD2|-
CASSRASGSADTQYF
TGTGCCAGTAGTAGGGCTAGCGGGAGCGCAGATACGCAGTATTTT
>TRBV7-9|TRBJ1-5|-|-
CASSLVGVYSNQPQHF
TGTGCCAGCAGCTTAGTCGGGGTGTATAGCAATCAGCCCCAGCATTTT
>TRBV7-2|TRBJ2-1|-|-
CASSLPSDEQFF
TGTGCCAGCAGCTTACCTAGTGATGAGCAGTTCTTC
>TRBV6-4|TRBJ2-1|-|-
CASSDSGRGGYNEQFF
TGTGCCAGCAGTGACTCCGGCAGGGGCGGGTACAATGAGCAGTTCTTC
>TRBV18|TRBJ2-5|-|-
CASSPVTGPQETQYF
TGTGCCAGCTCCCCCGTGACAGGACCCCAAGAGACCCAGTACTTC
>TRBV5-6|TRBJ1-3|TRBD1|-
CASSFTGGSPGNTIYF
TGTGCCAGCAGCTTCACAGGGGGTTCGCCCGGAAACACCATATATTTT
>TRBV5-1|TRBJ2-3|-|-
CASSLVGQGTDTQYF
TGCGCCAGCAGCTTGGTCGGGCAGGGGACAGATACGCAGTATTTT
>TRBV5-5|TRBJ2-1|-|-
CASSLFRQGGLNEQFF
TGTGCCAGCAGCTTGTTCCGGCAGGGTGGGCTCAATGAGCAGTTCTTC
>TRBV5-6|TRBJ1-2|TRBD1|once
CASSRDRDNYGYTF
TGTGCCAGCAGCCGGGACAGGGATAACTATGGCTACACCTTC
>TRBV4-3|TRBJ2-6|-|-
CASSQATGSSRSGANVLTF
TGCGCCAGCAGCCAAGCTACAGGGAGCAGTAGGTCTGGGGCCAACGTCCTGACTTTC
>TRBV29-1|TRBJ1-1|TRBD1|-
CSVFSREQGPGVAFF
TGCAGCGTTTTCTCCCGCGAACAGGGGCCGGGAGTAGCTTTCTTT
>TRBV12-2|TRBJ1-5|-|-
CASRPFQHF
TGTGCAAGTCGCCCTTTTCAGCATTTT
>TRBV5-1|TRBJ1-1|-|-
CASSSGWGEDTEAFF
TGCGCCAGCAGCTCCGGATGGGGGGAGGATACTGAAGCTTTCTTT
>TRBV6-1|TRBJ1-5|-|-
CASSEFQGVGQPQHF
TGTGCCAGCAGTGAATTCCAGGGTGTAGGTCAGCCCCAGCATTTT
>TRBV5-1|TRBJ1-2|-|once
CASSSQGYYGYTF
TGCGCCAGCAGCTCACAGGGATACTATGGCTACACCTTC
>TRBV2|TRBJ2-7|-|-
CASKGQADEQYF
TGTGCCAGCAAAGGACAAGCCGACGAGCAGTACTTC
>TRBV5-1|TRBJ1-1|-|-
CASSLKQDTEAFF
TGCGCCAGCAGCTTAAAACAGGACACTGAAGCTTTCTTT
>TRBV7-9|TRBJ1-2|TRBD1|-
CASSLLRDSLRYTF
TGTGCCAGCAGCCTTTTAAGGGACAGTCTCCGCTACACCTTC
>TRBV5-1|TRBJ1-1|-|-
CASSLVSGQLPGTEAFF
TGCGCCAGCAGCTTGGTGTCCGGACAGTTACCGGGCACTGAAGCTTTCTTT
>TRBV2|TRBJ1-6|-|once
CASRGTPIGNSPLHF
TGTGCCAGCCGCGGGACCCCTATTGGGAATTCACCCCTCCACTTT
>TRBV27|TRBJ2-7|-|few
CASSRGGGEQYF
TGTGCCAGCAGCCGCGGGGGCGGCGAGCAGTACTTC
>TRBV6-5|TRBJ2-1|TRBD1|-
CASSPQGGSYNEQFF
TGTGCCAGCAGCCCACAGGGGGGTTCCTACAATGAGCAGTTCTTC
>TRBV7-6|TRBJ1-3|-|-
CASSLGPGFGNTIYF
TGTGCCAGCAGCCTAGGGCCAGGGTTCGGAAACACCATATATTTT
>TRBV6-6|TRBJ1-1|-|-
CASRPQSTEAFF
TGTGCCAGCAGACCACAGTCCACTGAAGCTTTCTTT
>TRBV29-1|TRBJ2-7|-|-
CSVAEAYEQYF
TGCAGCGTCGCTGAGGCGTACGAGCAGTACTTC
>TRBV7-2|TRBJ2-3|TRBD2|-
CASSSLLAGGSLSTDTQYF
TGTGCCAGCAGCTCCCTACTAGCGGGGGGGTCACTAAGCACAGATACGCAGTATTTT
>TRBV7-3|TRBJ2-1|TRBD2|-
CASSLIAGGSNEQFF
TGTGCCAGCAGCTTAATAGCGGGAGGGAGCAATGAGCAGTTCTTC
>TRBV7-9|TRBJ1-1|TRBD1|-
CASSSQGALNTEAFF
TGTGCCAGCAGCTCCCAGGGGGCCTTGAACACTGAAGCTTTCTTT
>TRBV5-1|TRBJ1-1|-|-
CASSWRGVTEAFF
TGCGCCAGCAGCTGGCGGGGGGTCACTGAAGCTTTCTTT
>TRBV19|TRBJ1-1|-|-
CASRRTVNTEAFF
TGTGCCAGTAGGCGGACAGTGAACACTGAAGCTTTCTTT